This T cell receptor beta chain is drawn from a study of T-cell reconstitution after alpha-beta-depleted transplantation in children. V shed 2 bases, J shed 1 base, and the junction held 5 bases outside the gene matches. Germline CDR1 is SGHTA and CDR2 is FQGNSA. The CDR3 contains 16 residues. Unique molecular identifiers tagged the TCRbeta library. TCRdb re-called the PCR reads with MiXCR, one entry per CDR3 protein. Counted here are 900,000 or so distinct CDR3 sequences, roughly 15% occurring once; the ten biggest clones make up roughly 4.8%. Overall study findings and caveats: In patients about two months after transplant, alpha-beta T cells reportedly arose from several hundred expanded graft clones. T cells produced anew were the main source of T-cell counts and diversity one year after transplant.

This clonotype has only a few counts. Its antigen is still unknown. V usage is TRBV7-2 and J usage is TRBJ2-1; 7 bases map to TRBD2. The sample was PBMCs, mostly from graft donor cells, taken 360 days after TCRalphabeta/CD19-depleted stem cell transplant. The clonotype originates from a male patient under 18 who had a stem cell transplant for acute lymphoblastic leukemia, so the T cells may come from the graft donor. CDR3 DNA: TGTGCCAGCAGCTTAAGCGGGACTTTGTCCTACAATGAGCAGTTCTTC. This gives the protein CASSLSGTLSYNEQFF.